Below, 7 T cell receptor beta chains from the same sample are listed, as sequenced in a study of OX40 agonist ivuxolimab in advanced cancers. Repertoires were generated with immunoSEQ multiplex PCR, while TCRdb's copy carries only in-frame clones and drops some. The sample has roughly 64,000 clones, about four fifths seen once. The sample here was CD4+ or CD8+ T cells sorted from blood, taken in a trial of the OX40 agonist ivuxolimab. Receptor source: an adult with an advanced solid tumor such as melanoma, head and neck, liver or kidney cancer.

There are many counts of this clone. This rearrangement joins TRBV7-8 to TRBJ1-1, with a possible D match to TRBD1 (5 bases). The CDR3 contains 11 residues. V lost 8 bases and J lost 7, with 11 bases in between. Germline V gene lookup returns CDR1 SGHVS and CDR2 FQNEAQ. CDR3 DNA: TGTGCCAGCGCCGAGGGGTATGAAGCTTTCTTT. It translates to CASAEGYEAFF.

The rearrangement uses TRBV27 and TRBJ1-2; weak D call: TRBD1 (6 bases). Germline values: CDR1 MNHEY, CDR2 SMNVEV (reference sequence). With 4 bases removed from V and 5 bases from J, the gap between germline ends came to 14 bases. The CDR3 length is 14 residues. The CDR3 protein is CASSSENGQYGYTF. CDR3 nucleotide sequence: TGTGCCAGCAGTTCCGAGAATGGACAGTATGGCTACACCTTC.

A remark on this clone: The junction does not match germline at one end; this may be a read error. Distinct nucleotide sequences in the sample also encode this CDR3. The chain links TRBV29-1 to TRBJ1-2, with D possibly being TRBD1 (5 bases). Germline-derived CDR1 and CDR2 are SQVTM and ANQGSEA. The CDR3 spans 11 residues. The CDR3 region is CSVAGNYGYTF. CDR3 sequence (DNA): TGCAGCGTTGCAGGGAACTATGGCTACACTTTC.

The chain couples TRBV7-9 to TRBJ2-7, with no clear D. This CDR3 contains 14 residues. Germline V gene data show CDR1 as SEHNR and CDR2 as FQNEAQ (reference sequence). Trimming took 6 bases from V and 7 from J, leaving 19 bases between them. CDR3 amino acids: CASSRTGPGREQYF. For the CDR3, the DNA is TGTGCCAGCAGTCGGACCGGCCCTGGACGGGAGCAGTACTTC.

The chain links TRBV19 to TRBJ1-4; 9 nucleotides match TRBD1. The V gene end was trimmed by 7 bases and the J gene end by 3 bases; junction bases not matched to a gene: 6. CDR1 and CDR2 from the germline V gene are LNHDA and SQIVND (reference sequence). This CDR3 has 15 amino acids. The CDR3 DNA follows: TGTGCCAGTACCCCGGACAGGGGAGCTAATGAAAAACTGTTTTTT. Amino acids: CASTPDRGANEKLFF.

This rearrangement joins TRBV25-1 to TRBJ1-1; the D is unclear. The V gene's germline CDR1 is MGHDK and CDR2 SYGVNS. The germline V and J ends were trimmed by 3 bases and 3 bases, with 8 bases remaining between them. This CDR3 comprises 13 residues. This chain's CDR3 is CASSEAGYTEAFF. The CDR3, as DNA: TGTGCCAGCAGTGAGGCCGGATACACTGAAGCTTTCTTT.

This clone was found once. The chain couples TRBV4-3 to TRBJ1-6; 9 nucleotides align to TRBD1. CDR1 is LGHNA and CDR2 is YSLEER in the germline V gene. CDR3 length: 20 amino acids. J gave up 5 bases and V 0 bases, and 14 bases lay outside the gene matches. CDR3 sequence reads: CASSQEAGTGWGGDNSPLHF. CDR3 sequence (DNA): TGCGCCAGCAGCCAAGAAGCCGGGACAGGGTGGGGTGGTGATAATTCACCCCTCCACTTT.